Listed below are T cell receptor beta chains from one sample, sequenced in a study of PD-1 blockade in classical Hodgkin lymphoma. Generated by immunoSEQ multiplex PCR, the TCRdb table keeps only in-frame clones and is missing some. This sample has 15,000 or so clones, with over 60% found just once. The starting material was peripheral blood mononuclear cells (PBMCs), obtained at baseline. These receptors were taken from a human donor with classical Hodgkin lymphoma. Both conserved end residues are part of each CDR3. D genes are given only for firm matches. Where a row states a size, it is once, few, many or the class of an expanded clone; other rows omit it.

V	J	size	D	CDR3	DNA
TRBV28	TRBJ2-1	few	NA	CASSRVAWSYNEQFF	TGTGCCAGCAGTCGGGTTGCGTGGTCCTACAATGAGCAGTTCTTC
TRBV27	TRBJ2-7	NA	NA	CASRARRGSYEQYF	TGTGCCAGCAGAGCTCGGAGGGGGTCCTACGAGCAGTACTTC
TRBV2	TRBJ2-5	NA	TRBD2	CASSAGLAAETQYF	TGTGCCAGCAGTGCGGGACTAGCGGCGGAGACCCAGTACTTC
TRBV11-3	TRBJ2-3	once	NA	CASSLGRADTQYF	TGTGCCAGCAGCTTAGGTCGGGCAGATACGCAGTATTTT
TRBV11-2	TRBJ2-2	few	NA	CASSFPWGQSNTGELFF	TGTGCCAGCAGCTTTCCCTGGGGTCAGTCGAACACCGGGGAGCTGTTTTTT
TRBV27	TRBJ2-5	NA	TRBD1	CASSRRTGVLVGTQYF	TGTGCCAGCAGTCGGCGGACAGGGGTCTTGGTAGGGACCCAGTACTTC
TRBV5-1	TRBJ2-5	NA	NA	CASSLEGFGETQYF	TGCGCCAGCAGCTTGGAGGGTTTTGGAGAGACCCAGTACTTC
TRBV29-1	TRBJ2-7	NA	TRBD2	CSARLAGVSEQYF	TGCAGCGCCAGGCTAGCGGGAGTGAGTGAGCAGTACTTC
TRBV21-1	TRBJ2-7	NA	NA	CASSRRTRYYEQYF	TGTGCCAGCAGCCGAAGGACAAGATACTACGAGCAGTACTTC
TRBV18	TRBJ1-1	few	NA	CASSARDGLLNTEAFF	TGTGCCAGCTCAGCCCGGGACGGCCTCCTGAACACTGAAGCTTTCTTT
TRBV15	TRBJ2-5	NA	NA	CATSRGLGTQYF	TGTGCCACCAGCAGAGGGTTGGGGACCCAGTACTTC
TRBV4-1	TRBJ2-1	medium-sized	NA	CASSQDQTWDEQFF	TGCGCCAGCAGCCAAGATCAAACATGGGATGAGCAGTTCTTC
TRBV18	TRBJ2-1	NA	NA	CASSLSFPYNEQFF	TGTGCCAGCTCACTCTCGTTCCCCTACAATGAGCAGTTCTTC
TRBV7-9	TRBJ2-7	few	TRBD2	CASSPGTIYYEQYF	TGTGCCAGCAGTCCCGGGACTATATACTACGAGCAGTACTTC
TRBV18	TRBJ1-1	NA	TRBD1	CASTGTGRMNTEAFF	TGTGCCAGCACCGGGACAGGGCGGATGAACACTGAAGCTTTCTTT
TRBV6-6	TRBJ2-7	NA	NA	CASSLGHEQYF	TGTGCCAGCAGCCTCGGCCACGAGCAGTACTTC
TRBV7-2	TRBJ1-2	NA	NA	CASSLATGYGYTF	TGTGCCAGCAGCTTAGCAACCGGCTATGGCTACACCTTC
TRBV28	TRBJ1-2	NA	TRBD1	CASSFPFRAGTGAPLDYGYTF	TGTGCCAGCAGTTTTCCCTTCCGCGCCGGGACAGGGGCCCCACTCGACTATGGCTACACCTTC
TRBV7-7	TRBJ1-1	NA	NA	CASSQNMNTEAFF	TGTGCCAGCAGTCAGAATATGAACACTGAAGCTTTCTTT
TRBV7-2	TRBJ1-4	NA	NA	CASSLGGGEKLFF	TGTGCCAGCAGCTTAGGGGGGGGTGAAAAACTGTTTTTT
TRBV5-4	TRBJ2-1	few	TRBD2	CASSLALAGGYNEQFF	TGTGCCAGCAGCTTGGCCCTAGCGGGAGGATACAATGAGCAGTTCTTC
TRBV5-1	TRBJ2-2	NA	TRBD1	CASSVRGPNTGELFF	TGCGCCAGCAGCGTCAGGGGGCCAAACACCGGGGAGCTGTTTTTT
TRBV6-5	TRBJ1-2	few	NA	CASSYSRVAGYTF	TGTGCCAGCAGTTACAGTAGGGTGGCCGGCTACACCTTC
TRBV15	TRBJ2-7	NA	NA	CATSRDRQVYEQYF	TGTGCCACCAGCAGAGATAGACAGGTCTACGAGCAGTACTTC
TRBV5-4	TRBJ1-2	NA	TRBD1	CASSIDRDYGYTF	TGTGCCAGCAGCATCGACAGGGACTATGGCTACACCTTC
TRBV27	TRBJ2-1	NA	NA	CASRRGWPGNEQFF	TGTGCCAGCCGACGCGGGTGGCCGGGCAATGAGCAGTTCTTC
TRBV2	TRBJ1-6	once	NA	CASTGLLESPLHF	TGTGCCAGCACGGGACTTCTGGAATCACCCCTCCACTTT
TRBV6-5	TRBJ1-6	NA	TRBD1	CASRLQTGDNSPLHF	TGTGCCAGCAGGCTTCAGACAGGGGACAATTCACCCCTCCACTTT
TRBV4-1	TRBJ1-2	NA	TRBD1	CASSQGDRPPWATF	TGCGCCAGCAGCCAAGGGGACAGGCCCCCCTGGGCCACCTTC
TRBV6-6	TRBJ2-7	NA	NA	CASSYVTGPSGEQYF	TGTGCCAGCAGTTACGTGACAGGTCCGTCGGGGGAGCAGTACTTC
TRBV28	TRBJ1-5	once	TRBD1	CASATTGRSNQPQHF	TGTGCCAGCGCTACGACAGGGCGTAGCAATCAGCCCCAGCATTTT
TRBV28	TRBJ2-3	NA	NA	CASRADTDTQYF	TGTGCCAGCAGGGCAGACACAGATACGCAGTATTTT
TRBV18	TRBJ2-3	NA	NA	CASSPLLRGSTDTQYF	TGTGCCAGCTCACCCCTGCTTCGAGGAAGCACAGATACGCAGTATTTT
TRBV7-9	TRBJ2-1	NA	NA	CASSLGGFGGAYNEQFF	TGTGCCAGCAGCTTAGGAGGTTTCGGAGGTGCCTACAATGAGCAGTTCTTC
TRBV7-9	TRBJ1-1	NA	TRBD1	CASSLPPGQGIGDTEAFF	TGTGCCAGCAGCTTACCTCCGGGACAGGGAATAGGGGACACTGAAGCTTTCTTT
TRBV28	TRBJ2-1	few	TRBD1	CASSSVWGQGAFDEQFF	TGTGCCAGCAGTAGCGTCTGGGGACAGGGGGCTTTCGATGAGCAGTTCTTC
TRBV6-1	TRBJ2-3	medium-sized	NA	CATTGTASTDTQYF	TGTGCCACTACCGGGACGGCTAGCACAGATACGCAGTATTTT
TRBV5-8	TRBJ2-7	few	TRBD1	CASSGQGSFSYEQYF	TGTGCCAGCAGCGGACAGGGGAGTTTCTCCTACGAGCAGTACTTC
TRBV28	TRBJ1-5	NA	TRBD1	CASSLWDRDQPQHF	TGTGCCAGCAGTTTATGGGACAGGGATCAGCCCCAGCATTTT
TRBV7-9	TRBJ2-1	NA	TRBD1	CASSLVTRPTGGYNEQFF	TGTGCCAGCAGCTTAGTCACCCGCCCGACAGGGGGCTACAATGAGCAGTTCTTC
TRBV27	TRBJ2-3	NA	TRBD2	CASSTGLAQYGIDTQYF	TGTGCCAGCAGTACAGGACTAGCCCAGTATGGTATAGATACGCAGTATTTT
TRBV7-7	TRBJ2-1	few	NA	CASSRTLGSYNEQFF	TGTGCCAGCAGCCGTACTTTGGGGTCATACAATGAGCAGTTCTTC
TRBV6-4	TRBJ2-2	few	NA	CASSDSGPGELFF	TGTGCCAGCAGTGACTCAGGGCCCGGGGAGCTGTTTTTT
TRBV7-6	TRBJ2-1	NA	NA	CASSPADSYNEQFF	TGTGCCAGCAGCCCGGCCGACTCCTACAATGAGCAGTTCTTC
TRBV7-9	TRBJ2-5	NA	TRBD1	CASSSRTRTGGGETQYF	TGTGCCAGCAGCTCCAGAACCCGGACAGGGGGAGGGGAGACCCAGTACTTC
TRBV29-1	TRBJ2-7	NA	TRBD2	CSVEGTSGSPYEQYF	TGCAGCGTTGAAGGAACTAGCGGGAGTCCCTACGAGCAGTACTTC
TRBV15	TRBJ1-5	NA	TRBD1	CATSRSRQGGNQPQHF	TGTGCCACCAGCAGATCTCGACAGGGGGGGAATCAGCCCCAGCATTTT
TRBV7-2	TRBJ1-1	NA	NA	CASSSTGTSTEAFF	TGTGCCAGCAGCTCGACCGGGACGAGCACTGAAGCTTTCTTT
TRBV7-8	TRBJ1-1	NA	TRBD1	CASSLEGAVGTEAFF	TGTGCCAGCAGCTTAGAGGGGGCAGTGGGTACTGAAGCTTTCTTT
TRBV6-6	TRBJ2-3	NA	NA	CASSSGADTQYF	TGTGCCAGCAGTTCCGGGGCAGATACGCAGTATTTT
TRBV7-4	TRBJ2-6	NA	NA	CASSSEFCSQSRANVLTF	TGTGCCAGCAGCTCAGAATTTTGCTCACAAAGTCGGGCCAACGTCCTGACTTTC
TRBV6-1	TRBJ2-1	NA	TRBD2	CASSEVAGDNEQFF	TGTGCCAGCAGTGAAGTAGCGGGAGACAATGAGCAGTTCTTC
TRBV4-1	TRBJ2-2	NA	NA	CASSQNSGGTGELFF	TGCGCCAGCAGCCAAAACAGTGGAGGCACCGGGGAGCTGTTTTTT
TRBV6-5	TRBJ1-5	NA	NA	CASSPGGGNQPQHF	TGTGCCAGCAGCCCGGGCGGGGGCAATCAGCCCCAGCATTTT